What follows are 21 T cell receptor beta chains derived from one specimen sequenced in a study of blood T cell repertoires in COVID-19. Profiled with immunoSEQ multiplex PCR; TCRdb holds only in-frame clones, not every one. The sample has 95,000 or so clones; approximately 81% are singletons. The source material was peripheral blood. All receptors come from an elderly man with active or convalescent COVID-19.

The rearrangement joins TRBV19 to TRBJ1-1; D possibly corresponds to TRBD1 (6 bases). Per germline, CDR1 LNHDA and CDR2 SQIVND (reference sequence). The CDR3 sequence is 14 residues long. V lost 4 bases, J lost 4 bases, and 13 bases lay in between. CDR3 sequence: CASSKGGGRTEAFF. In DNA form, the CDR3 reads TGTGCCAGTAGTAAAGGGGGGGGGCGCACTGAAGCTTTCTTT.

This chain uses TRBV11-2 with TRBJ2-7; D remains unclear. Trimming pared 0 bases from V and 7 bases from J, leaving 10 bases between. The CDR3 loop spans 13 amino acids. The germline V gene has CDR1 SGHAT and CDR2 FQNNGV. CDR3 loop: CASSLDRMLEQYF. The CDR3 nucleotides read TGTGCCAGCAGCTTAGACAGGATGCTGGAGCAGTACTTC.

The V call is TRBV14, the J call TRBJ2-2; tentative D call: TRBD1 (6 bases). Germline V gene data show CDR1 as SGHDN and CDR2 as FVKESK. This CDR3 spans 15 amino acids. Between the trimmed V and J ends, which lost 6 bases and 4 bases, there was a span of 15 bases. CDR3 sequence: CASRLQGSGTGELFF. In DNA form, the CDR3 reads TGTGCCAGCAGACTACAGGGATCGGGCACCGGGGAGCTGTTTTTT.

In DNA form, the CDR3 reads TGTGCCAGCACCCTCGGGACAGGGGACTCACCCCTCCACTTT. Its translation is CASTLGTGDSPLHF. The V call is TRBV4-2, the J call TRBJ1-6, with 10 bases aligning to TRBD1. Germline V gene lookup returns CDR1 LGHNA and CDR2 YNFKEQ. The J segment lost 10 bases and the V segment lost 7 bases, leaving 7 bases of the junction unmatched. The CDR3 consists of 14 residues.

CDR3 loop: CASTRDRRAGELFF. The CDR3 DNA is TGTGCCAGCACCCGGGACAGGAGGGCCGGGGAGCTGTTTTTT. The V and J genes are TRBV6-5 and TRBJ2-2, with 8 bases identical to TRBD1. This CDR3 has 14 residues. CDR1 and CDR2 from the germline V gene are MNHEY and SVGAGI. V lost 7 bases, J lost 6 bases, and 7 bases stayed unmatched.

This clone was detected a few times. The chain uses TRBV29-1 and TRBJ2-7, with TRBD1 matching 7 bases. Germline-derived CDR1 and CDR2 are SQVTM and ANQGSEA. V lost 3 bases, J lost 0 bases, and 2 bases stayed unmatched. This CDR3 region has 13 residues. The CDR3 sequence: CSVEGTASYEQYF. The CDR3 region has the DNA TGCAGCGTTGAGGGGACAGCCTCCTACGAGCAGTACTTC.

Details on this clone: At one boundary the junction diverges from the germline segment, which might be a read error. The V call is TRBV6-1, the J call TRBJ1-5; TRBD1 is a possible D gene (6 bases). Germline loops: CDR1 MNHNS, CDR2 SASEGT. CDR3 length: 14 residues. This chain's CDR3 is CASSERGGHQPSIF. For the CDR3, the DNA is TGTGCCAGCAGTGAACGTGGGGGACATCAACCCAGCATTTTT.

The chain links TRBV11-3 to TRBJ2-2; tentatively, D is TRBD2 (5 bases). The CDR3 length is 16 residues. Germline V CDR1 and CDR2: SGHNT, YENEEA. Between the trimmed V and J ends, which lost 5 bases and 7 bases, there was a span of 20 bases. The CDR3 loop is CASSAQPGSSGGELFF. CDR3 coding DNA: TGTGCCAGCAGCGCCCAACCGGGAAGCTCCGGCGGGGAGCTGTTTTTT.

The chain is built from TRBV7-2 and TRBJ1-2; the D gene is possibly TRBD1 (5 bases). Trimming left V 6 bases short and J 4 bases short, with 15 bases between. The CDR3 contains 14 residues. The V gene's germline CDR1 is SGHTA and CDR2 FQGNSA. CDR3 DNA sequence: TGTGCCAGCAGATCCGGGGGGGGTAGCTATGGCTACACCTTC. It translates to CASRSGGGSYGYTF.

This clone was counted between two and nine times. The genes are TRBV7-9 and TRBJ2-5; TRBD1 agrees at 12 bases. The CDR3 length is 16 residues. The germline V gene encodes CDR1 SEHNR and CDR2 FQNEAQ (reference sequence). The CDR3 loop reads CALSLGTGGVWETQYF. CDR3 DNA sequence: TGTGCTCTCAGCCTTGGGACAGGGGGCGTATGGGAGACCCAGTACTTC. The entire variable domain, with the rest obtained from reference TRBV7-9 and TRBJ2-5, is as follows: DTGVSQNPRHKITKRGQNVTFRCDPISEHNRLYWYRQTLGQGPEFLTYFQNEAQLEKSRLLSDRFSAERPKGSFSTLEIQRTEQGDSAMYLCALSLGTGGVWETQYFGPGTRLLVL.

The V call is TRBV10-2, the J call TRBJ1-1, with TRBD1 matching 7 bases. The V gene end was trimmed by 6 bases and the J gene end by 4 bases; junction bases not matched to a gene: 5. Germline V lookup: CDR1 WSHSY, CDR2 SAAADI. The length of the CDR3 is 13 residues. For the CDR3, the DNA is TGCGCCAGCAGCCGACAGGGACGCACTGAAGCTTTCTTT. It codes for CASSRQGRTEAFF.

The J gene is TRBJ1-2, the V gene TRBV18; 11 bases map to TRBD1. The CDR3 has 15 amino acids. Per the germline V gene, CDR1 is KGHSH and CDR2 is LQKENI. The V gene end was trimmed by 4 bases and the J gene end by 2 bases; junction bases not matched to a gene: 3. DNA of the CDR3: TGTGCCAGCTCACGGACAGGGGGCGGCAACTATGGCTACACCTTC. It is translated as CASSRTGGGNYGYTF.

V usage is TRBV7-8 and J usage is TRBJ2-7; no definite D call. Trimming took 5 bases from V and 6 from J, leaving 8 bases between them. Per the germline V gene, CDR1 is SGHVS and CDR2 is FQNEAQ. The CDR3 has 11 residues. CDR3 loop: CASSPSLEQYF. The CDR3, as DNA: TGTGCCAGCAGCCCTTCTCTCGAGCAGTACTTC. Full variable domain (outside the CDR3, taken from reference TRBV7-8 and TRBJ2-7): GAGVSQSPRYKVAKRGQDVALRCDPISGHVSLFWYQQALGQGPEFLTYFQNEAQLDKSGLPSDRFFAERPEGSVSTLKIQRTQQEDSAVYLCASSPSLEQYFGPGTRLTVT.

This chain uses TRBV5-1 with TRBJ2-7; D remains unclear. Trimming left V 0 bases short and J 0 bases short, with 4 bases between. CDR1 and CDR2 from the germline V gene are SGHRS and YFSETQ. The CDR3 spans 13 residues. The CDR3 coding sequence is TGCGCCAGCAGCTTGGCTAGCTCCTACGAGCAGTACTTC. It translates to CASSLASSYEQYF.

The chain uses TRBV11-2 and TRBJ1-1; 7 nucleotides align to TRBD1. Per the germline V gene, CDR1 is SGHAT and CDR2 is FQNNGV. Losses at the gene ends were 5 bases for V and 3 bases for J; bases not matched to a gene: 3. The CDR3 has 13 amino acids. The CDR3 region is CASSLQGDTEAFF. In nucleotides, the CDR3 is TGTGCCAGCAGCCTCCAGGGGGACACTGAAGCTTTCTTT.

The chain carries TRBV7-2 and TRBJ1-5; D possibly corresponds to TRBD1 (5 bases). The CDR3 covers 14 residues. Trimming shortened V by 5 bases and J by 1 base, and 9 bases separated the two germline ends. Germline assignment: CDR1 SGHTA and CDR2 FQGNSA. The CDR3 nucleotides are TGTGCCAGCAGCCCGGACACGAGCAATCAGCCCCAGCATTTT. The encoded protein is CASSPDTSNQPQHF.

This clone is a singleton in its sample. This CDR3 reads CAGAVTSNQPQHF. The CDR3, as DNA: TGTGCCGGGGCAGTGACTAGCAATCAGCCCCAGCATTTT. The chain links TRBV12-3 or TRBV12-4 to TRBJ1-5; D possibly corresponds to TRBD1 (5 bases). Trimming pared 11 bases from V and 0 bases from J, leaving 11 bases between. The CDR3 sequence is 13 residues long.

The rearrangement joins TRBV11-2 to TRBJ2-1, with D uncertain. This CDR3 has 14 amino acids. The ends were cut back, 7 bases at V and 4 bases at J, with 14 bases in the middle. Germline V lookup: CDR1 SGHAT, CDR2 FQNNGV. This CDR3 is CASTLQAEYNEQFF. CDR3 DNA sequence: TGTGCCAGCACCCTCCAGGCTGAGTACAATGAGCAGTTCTTC. Looking up the rest from reference TRBV11-2 and TRBJ2-1 gives the full variable domain: EAGVAQSPRYKIIEKRQSVAFWCNPISGHATLYWYQQILGQGPKLLIQFQNNGVVDDSQLPKDRFSAERLKGVDSTLKIQPAKLEDSAVYLCASTLQAEYNEQFFGPGTRLTVL.

This clone came up once. This chain joins TRBV5-4 and TRBJ2-7, with D tentatively TRBD1 (5 bases). The CDR3 has 16 residues. Germline CDR1 reads SGHNT; CDR2 reads YYREEE (reference sequence). V was cut by 1 base and J by 4 bases, with 18 bases left in between. CDR3 loop: CASSLRSALGVYEQYF. DNA of the CDR3: TGTGCCAGCAGCTTGAGGTCGGCTCTAGGGGTATACGAGCAGTACTTC. The variable domain in full, with the rest retrieved from reference TRBV5-4 and TRBJ2-7, is ETGVTQSPTHLIKTRGQQVTLRCSSQSGHNTVSWYQQALGQGPQFIFQYYREEENGRGNFPPRFSGLQFPNYSSELNVNALELDDSALYLCASSLRSALGVYEQYFGPGTRLTVT.

The V call is TRBV3-1 (or the pseudogene TRBV3-2), the J call TRBJ2-7; D possibly corresponds to TRBD2 (6 bases). Trimming removed 5 bases from V and 1 base from J, with 12 bases in between. CDR3 length equals 14 residues. Germline values: CDR1 LGHDT, CDR2 YNNKEL (reference sequence). CDR3 sequence reads: CASSTPGVSYEQYF. The CDR3 region has the DNA TGTGCCAGCAGCACCCCGGGGGTGTCCTACGAGCAGTACTTC.

The chain employs TRBV9 and TRBJ2-1; TRBD2 matches 7 bases. This CDR3 has 14 amino acids. Germline CDR1 and CDR2: SGDLS and YYNGEE. J gave up 4 bases and V 2 bases, and 3 bases lay outside the gene matches. The CDR3 nucleotides read TGTGCCAGCAGCGTGACTAGCTCTTACAATGAGCAGTTCTTC. Protein: CASSVTSSYNEQFF.